What follows describes a single T cell receptor (beta chain). No antigen is known for it. Germline V lookup: CDR1 SGHNT, CDR2 YYREEE (reference sequence). Trimming removed 0 bases at V and 5 bases at J, with 14 bases between. This CDR3 contains 15 residues. Using immunoSEQ multiplex PCR, the repertoire was profiled, and TCRdb retains in-frame clones only, with some absent. This table holds 56,000 or so clones, approximately 93% found once. The record originates from a study of cytomegalovirus exposure and HLA in healthy donors. Study context: Later, an analysis reported that the 95 to 150 validation repertoires had used the same platform as the roughly 650 first-cohort repertoires.

Study-wide findings and caveats: Through in vitro validation, three CMV-associated chains were shown to be specific for CMV antigens. Cytomegalovirus-associated TCR beta chains were listed, numbering 150 to 200.

What was sequenced was PBMCs. The rearrangement uses TRBV5-4 and TRBJ2-5; the D gene is possibly TRBD2 (7 bases). This clonotype originated in a woman aged 18-29 years in good health and CMV-seropositive. The CDR3 DNA sequence: TGTGCCAGCAGCTTGGAGGGGGGGGCGGGGGAGACCCAGTACTTC. Translating gives CASSLEGGAGETQYF.